Below, 9 T cell receptor beta chains from the same sample are listed, as sequenced in a study of early stage breast cancer tumors. The method was immunoSEQ multiplex PCR; TCRdb's version includes in-frame clones alone and lacks a portion of them. Here the sample spans around 30,000 clones, 74% being singletons. The sequencing sample was made of breast tumor tissue. The source of these receptors is a person aged 30 to 40 with breast cancer.

This chain joins TRBV7-9 and TRBJ2-3; D is ambiguous. CDR3 size: 14 residues. V shed 4 bases and J shed 2 bases, with 10 bases lying between them. The germline CDR1 and CDR2 sequences are SEHNR and FQNEAQ (reference sequence). The CDR3 DNA is TGTGCCAGCAGCTCTCGACTGGACACAGATACGCAGTATTTT. Its translation is CASSSRLDTDTQYF.

The chain recombines TRBV5-6 with TRBJ2-7, with D possibly matching TRBD2 (6 bases). Germline lookup yields CDR1 SGHDT and CDR2 YYEEEE. V was shortened by 5 bases and J by 0 bases, with 18 bases between the two germline ends. This CDR3 region has 16 residues. In DNA form, the CDR3 reads TGTGCCAGCAGTTACCCCACCCGCGGGGCCTCCTACGAGCAGTACTTC. Translating it yields CASSYPTRGASYEQYF.

This CDR3 reads CASSLVGGAYGAFF. The DNA of the CDR3 is TGTGCCAGCAGCCTTGTGGGGGGGGCATACGGAGCTTTCTTT. V gene TRBV7-9 combines with J gene TRBJ1-1; TRBD1 might be the D (6 bases). The CDR3 covers 14 residues. The V end lost 5 bases, the J end lost 10 bases, and 20 bases lay between the germline ends. CDR1 and CDR2 (germline): SEHNR, FQNEAQ (reference sequence). The complete variable domain, with remaining parts taken from reference TRBV7-9 and TRBJ1-1, reads DTGVSQNPRHKITKRGQNVTFRCDPISEHNRLYWYRQTLGQGPEFLTYFQNEAQLEKSRLLSDRFSAERPKGSFSTLEIQRTEQGDSAMYLCASSLVGGAYGAFFGQGTRLTVV.

This clone was counted a single time. This sequence joins TRBV5-1 and TRBJ2-1; D call uncertain. The CDR3 extends over 13 amino acids. Germline V lookup: CDR1 SGHRS, CDR2 YFSETQ. The germline V and J ends were trimmed by 3 bases and 10 bases, with 14 bases remaining between them. The CDR3 coding sequence is TGCGCCAGCAGCTCCTTGACTGGCCTGGAGCAGTTCTTC. This sequence encodes CASSSLTGLEQFF.

DNA for the CDR3: TGTGCCAGCAACAGGGAGTGGGGCACAGATACGCAGTATTTT. Amino acid sequence: CASNREWGTDTQYF. J is TRBJ2-3 and V is TRBV5-4; weak D call: TRBD1 (6 bases). This CDR3 region has 14 residues. V lost 6 bases to trimming and J lost 1 base, with 12 bases between them. Germline CDR1 and CDR2: SGHNT and YYREEE (reference sequence).

In DNA form, the CDR3 reads TGTGCCAGCAGCTTCGCCGTGGGAGAGACCCAGTACTTC. Encoded protein: CASSFAVGETQYF. This sequence joins TRBV11-3 and TRBJ2-5; D not resolved. Germline CDR1 SGHNT, CDR2 YENEEA. CDR3 size: 13 residues. V was clipped by 3 bases and J by 4 bases, with 9 bases between them.

The chain has TRBV19 and TRBJ2-2; D is uncertain. Germline CDR1 LNHDA, CDR2 SQIVND (reference sequence). Deletions cut 6 bases from V and 0 bases from J, with 8 bases between. This CDR3 is 14 amino acids long. The CDR3 sequence: CASRRNANTGELFF. CDR3 nucleotide sequence: TGTGCCAGTAGAAGGAACGCGAACACCGGGGAGCTGTTTTTT.

The rearrangement links TRBV6-5 to TRBJ2-1; either TRBD1 or TRBD2 may supply D (5 bases each). V lost 6 bases, J lost 14 bases, and 20 bases lay in between. This CDR3 comprises 13 residues. CDR1 and CDR2 (germline): MNHEY, SVGAGI. CDR3 amino acids: CASSSKRDLQKFF. The CDR3 bases are TGTGCCAGCAGCAGCAAAAGGGACCTTCAGAAGTTCTTC.

This chain connects TRBV18 to TRBJ2-7; D ambiguous. CDR1 KGHSH and CDR2 LQKENI come from the germline V gene. V was cut by 6 bases and J by 6 bases, with 15 bases left in between. The CDR3 totals 13 residues. CDR3 protein: CASSKGQPPEQYF. As DNA, the CDR3 is TGTGCCAGCTCGAAGGGCCAACCCCCCGAGCAGTACTTC. Drawing the rest from reference TRBV18 and TRBJ2-7, the complete variable domain is NAGVMQNPRHLVRRRGQEARLRCSPMKGHSHVYWYRQLPEEGLKFMVYLQKENIIDESGMPKERFSAEFPKEGPSILRIQQVVRGDSAAYFCASSKGQPPEQYFGPGTRLTVT.